The T cell receptor (beta chain) under discussion was sequenced for a study of cytomegalovirus exposure and HLA in healthy donors. Points from the study as a whole: Some public TCRs appeared in many individuals, while most sequences were rare. In vitro testing confirmed a few CMV-associated chains as specific for CMV antigens.

Points on this clone: Its antigen is not known.

The method was immunoSEQ multiplex PCR; TCRdb's version includes in-frame clones alone and lacks a portion of them. The profile shows roughly 50,000 clones, more than 80% of them singletons. The CDR3 runs to 15 residues. V was pared by 0 bases and J by 3 bases, with 12 bases between. Per germline, CDR1 SGDLS and CDR2 YYNGEE. This chain uses TRBV9 with TRBJ1-2, with a possible D match to TRBD1 (6 bases). Sequenced: PBMCs. The receptor's source is a man in his late teens or twenties in good health and CMV-seronegative. DNA of the CDR3: TGTGCCAGCAGCGTAGGGGGAGGGGGTGACTATGGCTACACCTTC. As protein: CASSVGGGGDYGYTF.